A single sample gave rise to the 24 T cell receptor beta chains below, sequenced in a study of CXCR3-negative and CXCR3-positive naive CD8 T cells. The study made its TRB cDNA libraries by 5' RACE, adding UMI labels. From the 5' RACE reads, TCRdb lists one entry per CDR3 protein and no DNA. The ten most abundant clones cover under 2.5% of a sample with 46,000 or so distinct CDR3 sequences. Sequencing was carried out using naive CXCR3- CD8+ T cells from blood. Subset meaning: CD45RO-CCR7+CD27+CD95- naive CD8+ T cells lacking CXCR3 (TNR3-). All receptors derive from a human donor in good health. Some clones in this sample may be carry-over from other donors' samples.

The CDR3 sequence: CASSPLTRPYERYF. The chain carries TRBV7-9 and TRBJ2-7; TCRdb names TRBD1, which stays unverified in the absence of DNA. Germline CDR1 is SEHNR and CDR2 is FQNEAQ (reference sequence). The CDR3 is 14 amino acids.

The chain employs TRBV15 and TRBJ1-2. CDR1 is LNHNV and CDR2 is YYDKDF in the germline V gene (reference sequence). The CDR3 is 12 residues long. The CDR3 is CATSSDVGVGTF.

The V gene is TRBV20-1, the J gene TRBJ2-1; TCRdb names TRBD2, which stays unverified in the absence of DNA. CDR1 DFQATT and CDR2 SNEGSKA come from the germline V gene (reference sequence). The CDR3 loop spans 15 amino acids. CDR3: CSARSIAGDNNEQFF.

The chain couples TRBV12-3 or TRBV12-4 to TRBJ2-7. The CDR3 runs to 13 residues. CDR3 loop: CASSLMASYEQYF.

CDR3: CASSLTGLGTDTQYF. The chain couples TRBV28 to TRBJ2-3; TCRdb calls TRBD2, which cannot be checked without DNA. Germline loops: CDR1 MDHEN, CDR2 SYDVKM. The CDR3 spans 15 residues.

The rearrangement uses TRBV20-1 and TRBJ2-4; TCRdb designates TRBD1, a call that cannot be tested without DNA. Germline loops: CDR1 DFQATT, CDR2 SNEGSKA (reference sequence). The CDR3 has 15 amino acids. The CDR3 here is CSAQPQDRARNIQYF.

The chain joins TRBV12-3 or TRBV12-4 to TRBJ1-5. The CDR3 extends over 14 amino acids. CDR3 residues: CASSPRGTTQPQHF.

The chain couples TRBV13 to TRBJ2-7. The CDR3 has 14 amino acids. Germline lookup yields CDR1 PRHDT and CDR2 FYEKMQ (reference sequence). This CDR3 is CASSSKDGSYEQYF.

The chain has TRBV21-1 and TRBJ2-5; lacking DNA, the TRBD1 call made by TCRdb goes unchecked. TRBV21-1 is recorded as a pseudogene. The CDR3 loop spans 15 amino acids. The CDR3 spells CASSANRDSQETQYF.

J is TRBJ2-2 and V is TRBV6-2 or TRBV6-3; TCRdb's D call, TRBD2, is unchecked because there is no DNA. This CDR3 has 14 residues. The germline V gene encodes CDR1 MNHEY and CDR2 SVGEGT. The CDR3 protein is CASSPPLGTGELFF.

The rearrangement uses TRBV29-1 and TRBJ2-7; lacking DNA, the TRBD2 call made by TCRdb goes unchecked. The CDR3 is 13 residues long. Germline lookup yields CDR1 SQVTM and CDR2 ANQGSEA. Here the CDR3 reads CSVRLVSHYEQYF.

The genes are TRBV20-1 and TRBJ1-1. CDR3 size: 13 residues. CDR1 is DFQATT and CDR2 is SNEGSKA in the germline V gene (reference sequence). The chain's CDR3 is CSARDAREGEAFF.

The chain recombines TRBV19 with TRBJ2-1; with no DNA, the TCRdb D assignment of TRBD1 cannot be verified. The length of the CDR3 is 15 residues. Looked up from germline, CDR1 is LNHDA and CDR2 is SQIVND (reference sequence). CDR3 residues: CASSIVGDGYNEQFF.

This chain uses TRBV11-3 with TRBJ2-5. The CDR3 covers 15 residues. The germline gives CDR1 SGHNT, CDR2 YENEEA. CDR3 loop: CASSPREDDQETQYF.

This chain joins TRBV10-3 and TRBJ2-1; TCRdb gives TRBD1 as the D gene, but with no DNA this cannot be confirmed. CDR1 ENHRY and CDR2 SYGVKD come from the germline V gene. CDR3 length: 19 amino acids. CDR3 in amino acids: CAISGGQGVQDGSYNEQFF.

The J gene is TRBJ2-7, the V gene TRBV20-1. Per germline, CDR1 DFQATT and CDR2 SNEGSKA (reference sequence). The CDR3 sequence is 13 residues long. The CDR3 is CSARARLSYEQYF.

The chain combines TRBV25-1 with TRBJ1-1. The CDR3 has 12 residues. Germline V gives CDR1 MGHDK, CDR2 SYGVNS. This chain's CDR3 is CASSEGNTEAFF.

The chain has TRBV7-2 and TRBJ1-2. CDR3 length equals 14 residues. The germline V gene encodes CDR1 SGHTA and CDR2 FQGNSA. CDR3 sequence: CASSTYRAGVGYTF.

This sequence joins TRBV29-1 and TRBJ2-3; TCRdb's assignment of TRBD1 cannot be checked, as there is no DNA. The CDR3 runs to 13 residues. CDR1 is SQVTM, CDR2 ANQGSEA, per germline. The CDR3 reads CSVHGTRTDTQYF.

The chain recombines TRBV13 with TRBJ2-1; absent DNA, TCRdb's TRBD1 call cannot be checked. The CDR3 is made up of 12 amino acids. CDR1 is PRHDT, CDR2 FYEKMQ, per germline (reference sequence). This CDR3 is CASSLQGQGAIF.

The chain carries TRBV7-2 and TRBJ2-7; TCRdb selects TRBD1, and the lack of DNA leaves this call unchecked. The CDR3 sequence is 13 residues long. Germline values: CDR1 SGHTA, CDR2 FQGNSA. The chain's CDR3 is CASSSLSGYEQYF.

The chain uses TRBV7-2 and TRBJ1-5; TCRdb outputs TRBD1, but without DNA this stays unchecked. CDR3 length: 14 amino acids. Germline V gene sequence: CDR1 SGHTA, CDR2 FQGNSA. CDR3: CASSFGQGNQPQHF.

This chain's CDR3 is CASSPTGANTGELFF. V usage is TRBV6-4 and J usage is TRBJ2-2; the D call from TCRdb, TRBD1, cannot be confirmed without DNA. Per the germline V gene, CDR1 is MRHNA and CDR2 is SNTAGT. The CDR3 covers 15 residues.

This rearrangement joins TRBV30 to TRBJ1-1; TCRdb's D call, TRBD1, is unchecked because there is no DNA. The CDR3 runs 11 residues. Germline CDR1 and CDR2: GTSNPN and SVGIG (reference sequence). The CDR3 sequence: CAWSGGSEAFF.